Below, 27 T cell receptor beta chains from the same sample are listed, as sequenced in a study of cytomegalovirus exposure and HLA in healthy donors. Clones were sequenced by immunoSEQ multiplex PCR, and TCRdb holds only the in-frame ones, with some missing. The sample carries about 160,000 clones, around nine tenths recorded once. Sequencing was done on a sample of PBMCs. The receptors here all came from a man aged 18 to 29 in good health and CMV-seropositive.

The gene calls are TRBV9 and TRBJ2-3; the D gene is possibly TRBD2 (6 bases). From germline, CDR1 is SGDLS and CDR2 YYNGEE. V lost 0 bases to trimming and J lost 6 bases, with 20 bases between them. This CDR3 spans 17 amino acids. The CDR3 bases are TGTGCCAGCAGCGTAGACGACTTACTAGCTTTAATTGATACGCAGTATTTT. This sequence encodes CASSVDDLLALIDTQYF.

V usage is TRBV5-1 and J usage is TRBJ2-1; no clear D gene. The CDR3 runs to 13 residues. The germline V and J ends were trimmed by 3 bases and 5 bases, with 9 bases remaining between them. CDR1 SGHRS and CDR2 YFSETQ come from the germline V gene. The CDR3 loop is CASSSEPHNEQFF. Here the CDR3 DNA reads TGCGCCAGCAGCTCAGAACCCCACAATGAGCAGTTCTTC.

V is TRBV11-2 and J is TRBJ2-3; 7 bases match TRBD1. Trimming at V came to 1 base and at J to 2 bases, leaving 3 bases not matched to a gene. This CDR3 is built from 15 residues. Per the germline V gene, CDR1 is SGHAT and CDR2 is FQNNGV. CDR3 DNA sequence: TGTGCCAGCAGCTTAGGACAGGGACACACAGATACGCAGTATTTT. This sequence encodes CASSLGQGHTDTQYF.

Here the CDR3 reads CASSSNGNTIYF. CDR3 DNA sequence: TGTGCCAGCTCTTCAAATGGAAACACCATATATTTT. This chain links TRBV18 with TRBJ1-3; D remains ambiguous. In germline, CDR1 is KGHSH, CDR2 LQKENI. CDR3 size: 12 residues. The V end was cut by 6 bases, the J end by 3 bases, with 6 bases between.

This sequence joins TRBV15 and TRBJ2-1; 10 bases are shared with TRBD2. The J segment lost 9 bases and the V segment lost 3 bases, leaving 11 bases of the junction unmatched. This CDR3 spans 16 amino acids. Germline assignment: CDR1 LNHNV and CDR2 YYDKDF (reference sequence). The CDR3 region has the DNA TGTGCCACCAGCAGCTACCCGCTAGCGGGAGCTAGTGAGCAGTTCTTC. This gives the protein CATSSYPLAGASEQFF.

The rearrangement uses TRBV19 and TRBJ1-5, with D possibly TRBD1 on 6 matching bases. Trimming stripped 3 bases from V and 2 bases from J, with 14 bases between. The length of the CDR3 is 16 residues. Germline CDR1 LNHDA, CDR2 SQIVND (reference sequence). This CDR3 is CASSMAGAGGNQPQHF. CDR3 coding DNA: TGTGCCAGTAGTATGGCGGGGGCTGGAGGCAATCAGCCCCAGCATTTT.

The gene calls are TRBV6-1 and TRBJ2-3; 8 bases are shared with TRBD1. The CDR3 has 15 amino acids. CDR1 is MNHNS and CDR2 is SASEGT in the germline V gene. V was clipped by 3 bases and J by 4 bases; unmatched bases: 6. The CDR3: CASSDRGLSPDTQYF. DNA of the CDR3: TGTGCCAGCAGTGACAGGGGGCTCAGCCCAGATACGCAGTATTTT.

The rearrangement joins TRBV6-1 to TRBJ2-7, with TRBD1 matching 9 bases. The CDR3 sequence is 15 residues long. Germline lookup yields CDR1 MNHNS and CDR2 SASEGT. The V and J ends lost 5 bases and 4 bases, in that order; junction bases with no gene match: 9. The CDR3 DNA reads TGTGCCAGCAGTTTCGCTAGGGACAGGGTGTACGAGCAGTACTTC. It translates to CASSFARDRVYEQYF.

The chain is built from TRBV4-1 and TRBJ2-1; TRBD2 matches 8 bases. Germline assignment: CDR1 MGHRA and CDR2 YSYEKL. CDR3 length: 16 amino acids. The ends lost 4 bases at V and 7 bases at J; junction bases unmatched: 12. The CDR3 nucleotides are TGCGCCAGCAGCCGAGACCCCAGCGGGAGAGGTAATGAGCAGTTCTTC. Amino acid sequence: CASSRDPSGRGNEQFF.

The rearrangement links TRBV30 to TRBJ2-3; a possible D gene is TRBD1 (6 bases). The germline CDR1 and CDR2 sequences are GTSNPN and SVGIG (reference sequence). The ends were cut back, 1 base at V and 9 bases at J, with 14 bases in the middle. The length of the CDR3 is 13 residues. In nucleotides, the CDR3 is TGTGCCTGGAGTGGGACAGCGACCCAAACGCAGTATTTT. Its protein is CAWSGTATQTQYF.

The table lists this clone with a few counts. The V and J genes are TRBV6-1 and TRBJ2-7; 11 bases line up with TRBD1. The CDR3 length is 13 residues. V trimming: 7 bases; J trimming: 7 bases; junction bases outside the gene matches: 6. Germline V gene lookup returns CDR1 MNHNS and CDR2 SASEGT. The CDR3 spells CASTGQGAREQYF. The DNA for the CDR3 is TGTGCCAGCACCGGACAGGGGGCGCGAGAGCAGTACTTC.

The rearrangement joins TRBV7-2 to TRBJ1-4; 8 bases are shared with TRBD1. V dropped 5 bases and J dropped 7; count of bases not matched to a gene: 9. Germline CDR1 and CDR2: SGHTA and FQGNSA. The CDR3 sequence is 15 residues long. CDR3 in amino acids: CASSLLGTGAEKLFF. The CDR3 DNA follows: TGTGCCAGCAGCCTCCTCGGGACAGGTGCTGAAAAACTGTTTTTT. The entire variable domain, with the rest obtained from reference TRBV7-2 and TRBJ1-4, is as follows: GAGVSQSPSNKVTEKGKDVELRCDPISGHTALYWYRQSLGQGLEFLIYFQGNSAPDKSGLPSDRFSAERTGGSVSTLTIQRTQQEDSAVYLCASSLLGTGAEKLFFGSGTQLSVL.

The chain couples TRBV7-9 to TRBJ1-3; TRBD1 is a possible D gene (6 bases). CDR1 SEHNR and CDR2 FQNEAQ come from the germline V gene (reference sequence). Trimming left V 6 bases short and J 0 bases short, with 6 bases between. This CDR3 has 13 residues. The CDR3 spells CASRDSSGNTIYF. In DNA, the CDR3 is TGTGCCAGCAGGGACAGCTCTGGAAACACCATATATTTT.

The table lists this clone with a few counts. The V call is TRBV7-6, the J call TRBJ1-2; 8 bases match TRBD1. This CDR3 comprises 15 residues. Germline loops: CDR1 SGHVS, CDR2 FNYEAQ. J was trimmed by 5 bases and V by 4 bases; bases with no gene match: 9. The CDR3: CASSYGQGSVYGYTF. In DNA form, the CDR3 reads TGTGCCAGCAGCTACGGACAGGGTTCTGTTTATGGCTACACCTTC.

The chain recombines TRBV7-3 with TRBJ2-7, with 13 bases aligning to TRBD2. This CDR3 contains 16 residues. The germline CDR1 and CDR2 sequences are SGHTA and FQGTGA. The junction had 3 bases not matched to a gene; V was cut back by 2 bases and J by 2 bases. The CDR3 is CASSLVGTSGTYEQYF. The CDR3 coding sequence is TGTGCCAGCAGCTTAGTGGGGACTAGCGGGACCTACGAGCAGTACTTC.

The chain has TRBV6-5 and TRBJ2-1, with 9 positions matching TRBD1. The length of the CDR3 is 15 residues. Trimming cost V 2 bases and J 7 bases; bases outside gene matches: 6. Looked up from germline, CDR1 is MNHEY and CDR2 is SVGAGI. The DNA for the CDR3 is TGTGCCAGCAGTTACGAGACAGGGGGGAATAATGAGCAGTTCTTC. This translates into CASSYETGGNNEQFF.

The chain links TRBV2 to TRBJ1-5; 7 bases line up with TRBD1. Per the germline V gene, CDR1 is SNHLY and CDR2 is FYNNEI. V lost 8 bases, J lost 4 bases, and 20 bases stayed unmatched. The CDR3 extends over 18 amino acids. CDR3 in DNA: TGTGCCAGCGACGCCCGGGGGGGGACAGTGGGCCTTAATCAGCCCCAGCATTTT. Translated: CASDARGGTVGLNQPQHF.

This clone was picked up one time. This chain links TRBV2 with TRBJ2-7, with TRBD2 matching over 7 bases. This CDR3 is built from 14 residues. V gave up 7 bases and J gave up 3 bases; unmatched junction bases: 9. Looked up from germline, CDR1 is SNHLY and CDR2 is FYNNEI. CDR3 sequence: CASMLGRENYEQYF. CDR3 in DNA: TGTGCCAGCATGTTAGGGCGGGAGAACTACGAGCAGTACTTC.

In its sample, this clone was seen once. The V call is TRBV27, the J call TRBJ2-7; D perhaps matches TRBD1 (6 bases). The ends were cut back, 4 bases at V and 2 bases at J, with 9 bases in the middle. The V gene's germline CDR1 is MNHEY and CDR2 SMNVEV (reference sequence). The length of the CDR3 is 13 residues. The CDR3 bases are TGTGCCAGCAGTTATGGACAGACCTACGAGCAGTACTTC. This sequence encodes CASSYGQTYEQYF.

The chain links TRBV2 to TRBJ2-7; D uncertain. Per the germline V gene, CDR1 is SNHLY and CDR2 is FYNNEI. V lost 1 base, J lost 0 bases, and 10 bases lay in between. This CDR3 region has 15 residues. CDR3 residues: CASSEGPNPSYEQYF. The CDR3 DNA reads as TGTGCCAGCAGTGAAGGGCCGAACCCCTCCTACGAGCAGTACTTC.

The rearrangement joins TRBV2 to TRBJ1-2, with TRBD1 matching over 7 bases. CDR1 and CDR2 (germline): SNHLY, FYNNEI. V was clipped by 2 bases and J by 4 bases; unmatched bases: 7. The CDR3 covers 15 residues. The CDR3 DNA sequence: TGTGCCAGCAGTGAAATGGTGGGACAGCCCTATGGCTACACCTTC. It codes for CASSEMVGQPYGYTF. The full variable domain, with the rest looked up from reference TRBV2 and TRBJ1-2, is EPEVTQTPSHQVTQMGQEVILRCVPISNHLYFYWYRQILGQKVEFLVSFYNNEISEKSEIFDDQFSVERPDGSNFTLKIRSTKLEDSAMYFCASSEMVGQPYGYTFGSGTRLTVV.

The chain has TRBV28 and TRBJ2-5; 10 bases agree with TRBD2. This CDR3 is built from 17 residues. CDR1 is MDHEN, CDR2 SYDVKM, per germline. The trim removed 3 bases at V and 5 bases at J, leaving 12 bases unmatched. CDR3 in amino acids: CASSLFSGLAARETQYF. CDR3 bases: TGTGCCAGCAGTTTGTTCTCAGGACTAGCGGCACGCGAGACCCAGTACTTC. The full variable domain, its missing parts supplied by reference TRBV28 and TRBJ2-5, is DVKVTQSSRYLVKRTGEKVFLECVQDMDHENMFWYRQDPGLGLRLIYFSYDVKMKEKGDIPEGYSVSREKKERFSLILESASTNQTSMYLCASSLFSGLAARETQYFGPGTRLLVL.

The CDR3 loop is CASRRTVVDGYTF. The CDR3 bases are TGTGCCAGCAGACGGACAGTCGTTGATGGCTACACCTTC. The chain joins TRBV7-6 to TRBJ1-2; a possible D gene is TRBD1 (6 bases). From germline, CDR1 is SGHVS and CDR2 FNYEAQ. The CDR3 extends over 13 amino acids. V was shortened by 6 bases and J by 6 bases, with 14 bases between the two germline ends.

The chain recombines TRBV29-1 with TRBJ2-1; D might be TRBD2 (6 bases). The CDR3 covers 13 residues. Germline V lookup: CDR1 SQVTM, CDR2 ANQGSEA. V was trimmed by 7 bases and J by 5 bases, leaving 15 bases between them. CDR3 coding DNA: TGCAGCGGACAACTAGCCGAAAACAATGAGCAGTTCTTC. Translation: CSGQLAENNEQFF.

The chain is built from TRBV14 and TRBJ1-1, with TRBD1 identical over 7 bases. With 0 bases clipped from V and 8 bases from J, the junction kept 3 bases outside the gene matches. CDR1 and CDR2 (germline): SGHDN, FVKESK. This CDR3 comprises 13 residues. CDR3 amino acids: CASSQDRQGEAFF. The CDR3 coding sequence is TGTGCCAGCAGCCAAGATAGACAGGGAGAAGCTTTCTTT.

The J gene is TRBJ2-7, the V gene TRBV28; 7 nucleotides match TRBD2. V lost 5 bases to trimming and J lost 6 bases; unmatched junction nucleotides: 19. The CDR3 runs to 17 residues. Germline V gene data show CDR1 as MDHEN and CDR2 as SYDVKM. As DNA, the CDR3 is TGTGCCAGCAGTCCGATCACATCTTGGCGGGAGAATGGCGAGCAGTACTTC. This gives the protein CASSPITSWRENGEQYF.

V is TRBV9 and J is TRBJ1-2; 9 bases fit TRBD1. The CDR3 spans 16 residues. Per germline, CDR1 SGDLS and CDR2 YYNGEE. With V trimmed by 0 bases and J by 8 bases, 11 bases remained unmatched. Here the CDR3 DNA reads TGTGCCAGCAGCGTAGAAAGGGGACAGGGTTTACGCGGCTACACCTTC. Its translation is CASSVERGQGLRGYTF. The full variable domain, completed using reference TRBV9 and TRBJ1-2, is DSGVTQTPKHLITATGQRVTLRCSPRSGDLSVYWYQQSLDQGLQFLIQYYNGEERAKGNILERFSAQQFPDLHSELNLSSLELGDSALYFCASSVERGQGLRGYTFGSGTRLTVV.